The rows below give T cell receptor beta chains drawn from one sample of a study of glioma-infiltrating T cells after dendritic cell vaccination. TCRdb's table, derived via immunoSEQ multiplex PCR, lists solely in-frame clones and lacks some. The table has around 87,000 clones, under 85% seen once. The starting material was blood, obtained after dendritic cell vaccination. All receptors derive from a human donor with glioblastoma. Both conserved end residues are part of each CDR3. The D gene is left open where the match is weak. Clone sizes are given selectively: once, few, many, or a class where the clone is expanded.

abundance,v_gene,j_gene,d_gene,CDR3nt,CDR3aa
once,TRBV27,TRBJ1-1,.,TGTGCCAGCAGTTGGGGACTCCCGATGAACACTGAAGCTTTCTTT,CASSWGLPMNTEAFF
.,TRBV9,TRBJ2-1,TRBD2,TGTGCCAGCAGCTCTAGCGGTCGTTCCTACAATGAGCAGTTCTTC,CASSSSGRSYNEQFF
few,TRBV5-1,TRBJ2-3,.,TGCGCCAGCAGCTTGGGAGCCTACACAGATACGCAGTATTTT,CASSLGAYTDTQYF
.,TRBV6-6,TRBJ2-5,TRBD1,TGTGCCAGCAGAGAAATACAGGGGCGACGCCAAGAGACCCAGTACTTC,CASREIQGRRQETQYF
.,TRBV6-1,TRBJ2-3,TRBD1,TGTGCCAGCAGTATACAGGGGTATAGCACAGATACGCAGTATTTT,CASSIQGYSTDTQYF
.,TRBV10-2,TRBJ2-7,.,TGCGCCAGCAAGGGGGGGGAGGTCCCAGCCTCCTACGAGCAGTACTTC,CASKGGEVPASYEQYF
.,TRBV14,TRBJ2-1,.,TGTGCCAGCAGCCAAATCAGAGGGTCCGGCAATGAGCAGTTCTTC,CASSQIRGSGNEQFF
few,TRBV30,TRBJ1-5,.,TGTGCCTGGGCGAGGGGGGGCAACAATCAGCCCCAGCATTTT,CAWARGGNNQPQHF
.,TRBV19,TRBJ1-2,.,TGTGCCAGTAAGGGGATAGCTAACTATGGCTACACCTTC,CASKGIANYGYTF
.,TRBV7-2,TRBJ2-3,TRBD2,TGTGCCAGCAGCCCCGGCAGGGTGGGACTAGCGGGCCCAGATACGCAGTATTTT,CASSPGRVGLAGPDTQYF
.,TRBV29-1,TRBJ2-2,.,TGCAGCGTTGTGGGTGACAGGAACACCGGGGAGCTGTTTTTT,CSVVGDRNTGELFF
.,TRBV9,TRBJ1-3,TRBD1,TGTGCCAGCAGCGTAGGGCGGACAGGGACCTCTGGAAACACCATATATTTT,CASSVGRTGTSGNTIYF
.,TRBV6-1,TRBJ1-3,TRBD1,TGTGCCAGCAGACTGGACAGGGACTCTGGAAACACCATATATTTT,CASRLDRDSGNTIYF
once,TRBV12-2,TRBJ1-5,.,TGTGCAAGTCGCTTCCCGGACCGGGAACGGCGCAATCAGCCCCAGCATTTT,CASRFPDRERRNQPQHF
.,TRBV5-4,TRBJ2-5,TRBD1,TGTGCCAGCAGCCACGACAGGGAAGAGACCCAGTACTTC,CASSHDREETQYF
.,TRBV4-1,TRBJ1-4,.,TGCGCCAGCAGCCAACCAACCACGACAGAAAAACTGTTTTTT,CASSQPTTTEKLFF
.,TRBV9,TRBJ2-3,.,TGTGCCAGCAGCGTAGCGGGGGGCAGCACAGATACGCAGTATTTT,CASSVAGGSTDTQYF
once,TRBV18,TRBJ2-5,.,TGTGCCAGCTCACCACCCACCGGGGAGACCCAGTACTTC,CASSPPTGETQYF
.,TRBV5-8,TRBJ2-1,TRBD2,TGTGCCAGCAGCCCTAGCGGGGGGGCCCACAATGAGCAGTTCTTC,CASSPSGGAHNEQFF
once,TRBV5-1,TRBJ2-7,.,TGCGCCAGCAGCTTTGCGAGCTCCTACGAGCAGTACTTC,CASSFASSYEQYF
.,TRBV4-2,TRBJ2-3,TRBD2,TGTGCCAGCAGCCCACGGACTAGCGGGGGGGCCGGAGATACGCAGTATTTT,CASSPRTSGGAGDTQYF
.,TRBV9,TRBJ1-1,.,TGTGCCAGCAGCGTAGACCCAGGGGAGAACACTGAAGCTTTCTTT,CASSVDPGENTEAFF
few,TRBV6-1,TRBJ1-2,.,TGTGCCAGCAGTGAAGCTTCCGGGATTCCTCGCTATGGCTACACCTTC,CASSEASGIPRYGYTF
.,TRBV19,TRBJ1-1,.,TGTGCCAGTAATGTGGGCTGGGGGACACCTAAAGCTGCTTTCTTT,CASNVGWGTPKAAFF
.,TRBV15,TRBJ2-1,TRBD2,TGTGCCACCAGCGGATCTTGGACTAGCGGGGGGTTTGAGCAGTTCTTC,CATSGSWTSGGFEQFF
.,TRBV29-1,TRBJ1-3,.,TGCAGCGTTACCGGGACACCGAGCTCTGGAAACACCATATATTTT,CSVTGTPSSGNTIYF
.,TRBV4-3,TRBJ1-1,TRBD1,TGCGCCAGCAGCCACCGGGACAGGGGTGAAGCTTTCTTT,CASSHRDRGEAFF
.,TRBV7-8,TRBJ2-2,TRBD2,TGTGCCAGCAGCCCCCTCGGGGGGGCCACCGGGGAGCTGTTTTTT,CASSPLGGATGELFF
.,TRBV11-2,TRBJ1-6,.,TGTGCCAGCAGCTTCGCAGGGGCTTATTCACCCCTCCACTTT,CASSFAGAYSPLHF
.,TRBV5-1,TRBJ1-1,.,TGCGCCAGCAGCTTTGAGGGCTTTAACACTGAAGCTTTCTTT,CASSFEGFNTEAFF
once,TRBV6-6,TRBJ2-3,.,TGTGCCAGCGTACAACCTGGGCGGGGATTAACAGATACGCAGTATTTT,CASVQPGRGLTDTQYF
.,TRBV6-6,TRBJ1-2,.,TGTGCCAGCCGAGGGGGAGAAGACTATGGCTACACCTTC,CASRGGEDYGYTF
.,TRBV2,TRBJ1-2,.,TGTGCCAGCAGTTCCAACTTACAGGGTAGCTATGGCTACACCTTC,CASSSNLQGSYGYTF
.,TRBV18,TRBJ2-6,TRBD1,TGTGCCAGCTCACCGAGGGACAGGGGGACCGGGGCCAACGTCCTGACTTTC,CASSPRDRGTGANVLTF
.,TRBV7-2,TRBJ2-5,TRBD2,TGTGCCAGCAGCTTAGAGCGGGGCCTCCAAGAGACCCAGTACTTC,CASSLERGLQETQYF
once,TRBV5-6,TRBJ1-2,.,TGTGCCAGCAGCCCGGGGGAGAACTATGGCTACACCTTC,CASSPGENYGYTF
.,TRBV7-2,TRBJ1-5,TRBD1,TGTGCCAGCAGCCCTACAGGGGGGGAATCTCAGCCCCAGCATTTT,CASSPTGGESQPQHF
.,TRBV1,TRBJ2-5,.,TGCACCAGCTGGGACTCTCAAGAGACCCAGTACTTC,CTSWDSQETQYF
.,TRBV6-5,TRBJ1-1,.,TGTGCCAGCAGCCCCGGACAAGGATACACTGAAGCTTTCTTT,CASSPGQGYTEAFF
few,TRBV5-6,TRBJ1-2,.,TGTGCCAGCAGCATGCCAACAGGCTTCTATGGCTACACCTTC,CASSMPTGFYGYTF
.,TRBV4-2,TRBJ1-5,.,TGTGCCAGCAGCAATCCAGAACAGCCCCAGCATTTT,CASSNPEQPQHF
.,TRBV5-1,TRBJ2-1,TRBD2,TGCGCCAGCAGCTTGGTACTAGCGGGGGCCCACGCAGGAAATGAGCAGTTCTTC,CASSLVLAGAHAGNEQFF
.,TRBV29-1,TRBJ2-1,TRBD1,TGCAGCGTTGAAGTGGGGCAGGGGGCAGGTGAGCAGTTCTTC,CSVEVGQGAGEQFF
.,TRBV4-2,TRBJ2-3,TRBD2,TGTGCCAGCAGCCAAGTTCCCGGGACTAGCAACGATACGCAGTATTTT,CASSQVPGTSNDTQYF
.,TRBV5-5,TRBJ2-7,TRBD1,TGTGCCAGCAGCTTTGGGCAGGGGGAAGGGTACGAGCAGTACTTC,CASSFGQGEGYEQYF
.,TRBV30,TRBJ1-2,.,TGTGCCTGGAACGGGGGGGAGAATTCCCTTGGCTACACCTTC,CAWNGGENSLGYTF
.,TRBV5-6,TRBJ1-5,.,TGTGCCAGCAGCGCGGACGGGGTAAATCAGCCCCAGCATTTT,CASSADGVNQPQHF
.,TRBV19,TRBJ1-5,.,TGTGCCAGTAGTAACCGGGACATCGGCAATCAGCCCCAGCATTTT,CASSNRDIGNQPQHF
.,TRBV5-1,TRBJ1-2,TRBD1,TGCGCCAGCAGCGGGGACAGGGCGGACTATGGCTACACCTTC,CASSGDRADYGYTF
.,TRBV6-5,TRBJ1-1,.,TGTGCCAGCAGTTACCGGAGGACAGAGAACACTGAAGCTTTCTTT,CASSYRRTENTEAFF
.,TRBV7-2,TRBJ1-2,TRBD1,TGTGCCAGCAGCCTCTCGGGACAGGAGGTCGGGGGCTACACCTTC,CASSLSGQEVGGYTF
.,TRBV4-2,TRBJ1-1,.,TGTGCCAGCAGCCACGGGACTGCGAACACTGAAGCTTTCTTT,CASSHGTANTEAFF
.,TRBV7-2,TRBJ1-6,TRBD1,TGTGCCAGCAGCTTAGATCGGGGACAGAATTCACCCCTCCACTTT,CASSLDRGQNSPLHF
.,TRBV7-2,TRBJ1-6,TRBD1,TGTGCCAGCAGCTTCGCAGGGGGCTCCTATAATTCACCCCTCCACTTT,CASSFAGGSYNSPLHF
.,TRBV5-1,TRBJ2-2,.,TGCGCCAGCAGCTTGGGTGGGCGCAGGGGCACCGGGGAGCTGTTTTTT,CASSLGGRRGTGELFF
.,TRBV7-7,TRBJ1-2,.,TGTGCTAGCAGCTTAGTCAGGGTTGATAGAATCGGCTACACCTTC,CASSLVRVDRIGYTF
.,TRBV5-1,TRBJ1-1,.,TGCGCCAGCCGGTTACAGATGAACACTGAAGCTTTCTTT,CASRLQMNTEAFF